This is a list of T cell receptor beta chains from one sample in a study of blood T cell repertoires in COVID-19. TCRdb keeps only in-frame clones here, not all; method: immunoSEQ multiplex PCR. Of tens of thousands of clones in the sample, roughly 70% were seen once. Sequenced sample: peripheral blood. The source is an older woman in a cohort sampled during active or convalescent COVID-19. The CDR3 runs from the conserved cysteine through the conserved F or W. A D gene is named only where the DNA matches it firmly. A clone size is listed for some rows: how often the clone was seen (once, few, many), or a class if it is expanded.

V: TRBV6-5; size: NA; J: TRBJ2-7; D: TRBD1; CDR3: CASRDLGQGTSEQYF; DNA: TGTGCCAGCAGAGATCTGGGACAGGGGACCAGCGAGCAGTACTTC
V: TRBV7-9; size: NA; J: TRBJ1-6; D: TRBD1; CDR3: CASSPTGGDNSPLHF; DNA: TGTGCCAGCAGCCCGACAGGGGGAGATAATTCACCCCTCCACTTT
V: TRBV5-1; size: NA; J: TRBJ2-3; D: NA; CDR3: CASSLALTGRGDTQYF; DNA: TGCGCCAGCAGCTTGGCCCTCACAGGAAGGGGAGATACGCAGTATTTT
V: TRBV7-2; size: few; J: TRBJ2-3; D: TRBD2; CDR3: CASSAGTSGGAADTQYF; DNA: TGTGCCAGCAGCGCCGGGACTAGCGGGGGGGCGGCAGATACGCAGTATTTT
V: TRBV6-5; size: NA; J: TRBJ1-2; D: NA; CDR3: CASSYSEAGATGYTF; DNA: TGTGCCAGCAGTTACTCGGAGGCGGGGGCTACTGGCTACACCTTC
V: TRBV5-4; size: once; J: TRBJ1-1; D: NA; CDR3: CASSPGLGRATEAFF; DNA: TGTGCCAGCAGCCCGGGCTTGGGCAGGGCCACTGAAGCTTTCTTT
V: TRBV28; size: NA; J: TRBJ2-3; D: TRBD1; CDR3: CASSLISGQGDLDTQYF; DNA: TGTGCCAGCAGTTTAATTTCGGGACAGGGAGACTTAGATACGCAGTATTTT
V: TRBV19; size: once; J: TRBJ1-4; D: TRBD1; CDR3: CASHLQGGNEKLFF; DNA: TGTGCCAGCCACCTACAGGGGGGTAATGAAAAACTGTTTTTT
V: TRBV11-2; size: NA; J: TRBJ1-5; D: TRBD1; CDR3: CASSLGLPGGFEEPQHF; DNA: TGTGCCAGCAGCTTAGGTCTTCCAGGGGGCTTTGAGGAGCCCCAGCATTTT
V: TRBV27; size: NA; J: TRBJ1-4; D: TRBD1; CDR3: CASSPGTGAREKLFF; DNA: TGTGCCAGCAGTCCAGGGACAGGGGCGAGAGAAAAACTGTTTTTT
V: TRBV19; size: many; J: TRBJ1-1; D: TRBD1; CDR3: CASNDRDTEAFF; DNA: TGTGCCAGTAACGACAGGGATACTGAAGCTTTCTTT
V: TRBV7-3; size: NA; J: TRBJ2-5; D: NA; CDR3: CASSRGAQETQYF; DNA: TGTGCCAGCAGTCGGGGGGCCCAAGAGACCCAGTACTTC
V: TRBV27; size: NA; J: TRBJ1-1; D: NA; CDR3: CASSPRGGTEAFF; DNA: TGTGCCAGCAGTCCCAGGGGAGGGACTGAAGCTTTCTTT
V: TRBV11-1; size: NA; J: TRBJ1-1; D: NA; CDR3: CASSLVQGNTEAFF; DNA: TGTGCCAGCAGCTTAGTTCAGGGAAACACTGAAGCTTTCTTT
V: TRBV28; size: few; J: TRBJ1-4; D: TRBD1; CDR3: CASSDRQGTPSEKLFF; DNA: TGTGCCAGCAGTGACCGACAGGGGACCCCTTCGGAAAAACTGTTTTTT
V: TRBV5-4; size: NA; J: TRBJ2-5; D: TRBD2; CDR3: CASSPGLAGEGTQYF; DNA: TGTGCCAGCAGCCCTGGACTAGCGGGGGAAGGGACCCAGTACTTC
V: TRBV28; size: NA; J: TRBJ2-7; D: NA; CDR3: CASSPQAPSSYEQYF; DNA: TGTGCCAGCAGTCCCCAGGCACCGAGCTCCTACGAGCAGTACTTC
V: TRBV19; size: NA; J: TRBJ1-2; D: TRBD1; CDR3: CASSILGQGKYGYTF; DNA: TGTGCCAGTAGTATCCTGGGACAGGGAAAATATGGCTACACCTTC
V: TRBV28; size: NA; J: TRBJ2-7; D: NA; CDR3: CASSLAGGSYEQYF; DNA: TGTGCCAGCAGTTTAGCGGGTGGCTCCTACGAGCAGTACTTC
V: TRBV27; size: NA; J: TRBJ1-3; D: TRBD1; CDR3: CASKRTGLGNTIYF; DNA: TGTGCCAGCAAACGGACAGGGTTGGGAAACACCATATATTTT
V: TRBV6-1; size: NA; J: TRBJ2-7; D: NA; CDR3: CASSEGGPYEQYF; DNA: TGTGCCAGCAGTGAAGGAGGCCCCTACGAGCAGTACTTC
V: TRBV4-1; size: NA; J: TRBJ2-2; D: TRBD2; CDR3: CASSRGGPITGELFF; DNA: TGCGCCAGCAGCCGCGGGGGGCCCATAACCGGGGAGCTGTTTTTT
V: TRBV6-5; size: few; J: TRBJ2-2; D: NA; CDR3: CASRGVIANTGELFF; DNA: TGTGCCAGCAGGGGAGTAATCGCGAACACCGGGGAGCTGTTTTTT
V: TRBV12-3/TRBV12-4; size: NA; J: TRBJ2-7; D: NA; CDR3: CASREALVDEQYF; DNA: TGTGCCAGCAGGGAAGCGCTAGTCGACGAGCAGTACTTC
V: TRBV6-5; size: NA; J: TRBJ1-1; D: NA; CDR3: CASTLGGVTEAFF; DNA: TGTGCCAGCACCCTAGGGGGGGTCACTGAAGCTTTCTTT
V: TRBV6-2/TRBV6-3; size: many; J: TRBJ1-5; D: TRBD1; CDR3: CASSWTGPGNQPQHF; DNA: TGTGCCAGCAGCTGGACAGGGCCCGGCAATCAGCCCCAGCATTTT
V: TRBV7-2; size: NA; J: TRBJ2-7; D: TRBD1; CDR3: CASSLAGTGPYEQYF; DNA: TGTGCCAGCAGCTTAGCCGGGACAGGTCCCTACGAGCAGTACTTC
V: TRBV6-2/TRBV6-3; size: NA; J: TRBJ1-1; D: NA; CDR3: CASSPQGLNTEAFF; DNA: TGTGCCAGCAGCCCACAGGGACTGAACACTGAAGCTTTCTTT
V: TRBV25-1; size: NA; J: TRBJ2-7; D: TRBD1; CDR3: CASSETGGGNEQYF; DNA: TGTGCCAGCAGTGAGACAGGGGGTGGCAACGAGCAGTACTTC
V: TRBV4-2; size: NA; J: TRBJ2-1; D: TRBD1; CDR3: CASSPDPGTGFYNEQFF; DNA: TGTGCCAGCAGCCCAGACCCCGGGACAGGGTTTTACAATGAGCAGTTCTTC
V: TRBV5-6; size: NA; J: TRBJ1-3; D: NA; CDR3: CASSKGAAGNTIYF; DNA: TGTGCCAGCAGCAAAGGGGCCGCTGGAAACACCATATATTTT
V: TRBV15; size: few; J: TRBJ2-4; D: NA; CDR3: CATSFQGNIQYF; DNA: TGTGCCACCAGTTTTCAGGGGAACATTCAGTACTTC
V: TRBV2; size: NA; J: TRBJ2-7; D: TRBD2; CDR3: CASRILAGDEQYF; DNA: TGTGCCAGCAGGATACTAGCGGGGGACGAGCAGTACTTC
V: TRBV6-2/TRBV6-3; size: NA; J: TRBJ2-6; D: TRBD2; CDR3: CASSYSMQRGGRMRANVLTF; DNA: TGTGCCAGCAGTTACTCGATGCAGCGGGGGGGCCGTATGAGGGCCAACGTCCTGACTTTC
V: TRBV15; size: NA; J: TRBJ2-3; D: TRBD2; CDR3: CATSRVRAGAGDTQYF; DNA: TGTGCCACCAGCAGAGTAAGAGCGGGGGCCGGAGATACGCAGTATTTT
V: TRBV7-9; size: NA; J: TRBJ1-4; D: NA; CDR3: CASSPPGNLNEKLFF; DNA: TGTGCCAGCAGCCCACCAGGGAACCTTAATGAAAAACTGTTTTTT
V: TRBV19; size: once; J: TRBJ1-1; D: TRBD1; CDR3: CASNFGTGGAGRNTEAFF; DNA: TGTGCCAGTAATTTCGGGACAGGGGGGGCAGGAAGGAACACTGAAGCTTTCTTT
V: TRBV2; size: NA; J: TRBJ1-6; D: NA; CDR3: CASSREYNSPLHF; DNA: TGTGCCAGCAGTCGGGAATATAATTCACCCCTCCACTTT
V: TRBV6-5; size: few; J: TRBJ1-2; D: TRBD1; CDR3: CAGGTGVGYTF; DNA: TGTGCCGGAGGGACAGGGGTGGGCTACACCTTC
V: TRBV11-3; size: NA; J: TRBJ2-5; D: NA; CDR3: CASSRTVYAETQYF; DNA: TGTGCCAGCAGCCGGACAGTATACGCAGAGACCCAGTACTTC
V: TRBV7-9; size: NA; J: TRBJ1-6; D: NA; CDR3: CASSLGREPGNSPLHF; DNA: TGTGCCAGCAGCTTGGGCCGGGAGCCGGGGAATTCACCCCTCCACTTT
V: TRBV7-3; size: NA; J: TRBJ1-3; D: TRBD1; CDR3: CASSLDGTAGNTIYF; DNA: TGTGCCAGCAGCTTAGACGGGACAGCTGGAAACACCATATATTTT
V: TRBV19; size: NA; J: TRBJ2-1; D: TRBD2; CDR3: CASREFSGGYNEQFF; DNA: TGTGCCAGTAGGGAATTTAGCGGGGGGTACAATGAGCAGTTCTTC
V: TRBV5-1; size: NA; J: TRBJ2-1; D: TRBD2; CDR3: CASSLFPASGDNEQFF; DNA: TGCGCCAGCAGCTTATTCCCGGCTAGCGGGGACAATGAGCAGTTCTTC
V: TRBV13; size: medium-sized; J: TRBJ1-2; D: NA; CDR3: CASSLEGANYGYTF; DNA: TGTGCCAGCAGCTTAGAGGGAGCTAACTATGGCTACACCTTC
V: TRBV27; size: NA; J: TRBJ2-1; D: NA; CDR3: CASSLYGTLSYNEQFF; DNA: TGTGCCAGCAGTTTATATGGGACTCTTTCCTACAATGAGCAGTTCTTC
V: TRBV24-1; size: NA; J: TRBJ2-2; D: TRBD2; CDR3: CATSPARGTRYTGELFF; DNA: TGTGCCACCAGTCCGGCGCGGGGGACTCGATACACCGGGGAGCTGTTTTTT
V: TRBV5-1; size: few; J: TRBJ2-1; D: NA; CDR3: CASTLTGSSYNEQFF; DNA: TGCGCCAGCACCCTGACAGGTAGCTCCTACAATGAGCAGTTCTTC
V: TRBV5-1; size: NA; J: TRBJ2-1; D: TRBD2; CDR3: CASSPGLAGDEQFF; DNA: TGCGCCAGCAGCCCGGGACTAGCGGGGGATGAGCAGTTCTTC
V: TRBV5-6; size: NA; J: TRBJ2-1; D: NA; CDR3: CASSWGFRVGSYNEQFF; DNA: TGTGCCAGCAGCTGGGGATTCAGGGTAGGATCCTACAATGAGCAGTTCTTC
V: TRBV5-1; size: NA; J: TRBJ2-5; D: TRBD2; CDR3: CASSSGLAGGPGETQYF; DNA: TGCGCCAGCAGCTCCGGACTAGCGGGGGGACCGGGGGAGACCCAGTACTTC
V: TRBV28; size: NA; J: TRBJ2-3; D: NA; CDR3: CASSSSVSTDTQYF; DNA: TGTGCCAGCAGCTCTAGCGTAAGCACAGATACGCAGTATTTT
V: TRBV11-2; size: NA; J: TRBJ2-2; D: TRBD2; CDR3: CARSLGEWTGGDTGELFF; DNA: TGTGCCCGCAGCTTAGGGGAATGGACCGGGGGGGACACCGGGGAGCTGTTTTTT
V: TRBV7-9; size: once; J: TRBJ2-7; D: TRBD2; CDR3: CASSQRGVGPSEQYF; DNA: TGTGCCAGCAGCCAGCGGGGGGTTGGGCCCTCCGAGCAGTACTTC
V: TRBV5-5; size: NA; J: TRBJ1-3; D: NA; CDR3: CASSTGPNSGNTIYF; DNA: TGTGCCAGCTCAACCGGTCCCAACTCTGGAAACACCATATATTTT
V: TRBV9; size: many; J: TRBJ2-3; D: NA; CDR3: CASSVSDYPADTQYF; DNA: TGTGCCAGCAGCGTATCGGACTACCCAGCCGATACGCAGTATTTT
V: TRBV19; size: NA; J: TRBJ2-2; D: TRBD2; CDR3: CASSILLGASGDTGELFF; DNA: TGTGCCAGTAGTATACTACTCGGGGCTAGCGGGGACACCGGGGAGCTGTTTTTT
V: TRBV4-1; size: NA; J: TRBJ1-1; D: TRBD1; CDR3: CASSQPGQLNTEAFF; DNA: TGCGCCAGCAGCCAACCGGGACAGTTGAACACTGAAGCTTTCTTT
V: TRBV2; size: many; J: TRBJ1-1; D: TRBD1; CDR3: CASSDDRASEAGTEAFF; DNA: TGTGCCAGCAGTGATGACAGGGCATCCGAAGCGGGCACTGAAGCTTTCTTT